These 8 T cell receptor beta chains were all obtained from the same sample, sequenced in a study of breast tumors, draining lymph nodes, adjacent tissues. In TCRdb, the multiplex PCR reads were re-called with MiXCR into one record per CDR3 protein. This table has 140,000 or so distinct CDR3 sequences, about 31% appearing once. The lymph nodes were axillary draining lymph nodes from breast cancer patients. Material: axillary lymph node tissue. The receptors originated from a female donor with breast cancer. Some clones in this sample may be carry-over from other donors' samples.

This clonotype was seen a handful of times. V usage is TRBV5-5 and J usage is TRBJ1-2; D is uncertain. Trimming removed 5 bases at V and 2 bases at J, with 19 bases between. The CDR3 has 16 residues. Germline V lookup: CDR1 SGHKS, CDR2 YYEKEE (reference sequence). The CDR3: CASSSEGAFTNYGYTF. DNA for the CDR3: TGTGCCAGCAGTTCTGAGGGAGCGTTTACCAACTATGGCTACACCTTC. The entire variable domain, with the rest obtained from reference TRBV5-5 and TRBJ1-2, is as follows: DAGVTQSPTHLIKTRGQQVTLRCSPISGHKSVSWYQQVLGQGPQFIFQYYEKEERGRGNFPDRFSARQFPNYSSELNVNALLLGDSALYLCASSSEGAFTNYGYTFGSGTRLTVV.

This clonotype occurred many times. CDR3 sequence (DNA): TGTGCCAGCAGTTTGGGAAGGAATGAAAAACTGTTTTTT. Protein: CASSLGRNEKLFF. V is TRBV6-6 and J is TRBJ1-4; unclear D gene. The CDR3 consists of 13 residues. From germline, CDR1 is MNHNY and CDR2 SVGAGI (reference sequence). Trimming left V 4 bases short and J 5 bases short, with 8 bases between.

J is TRBJ2-3 and V is TRBV7-8, with 11 bases aligning to TRBD1. Germline V gene sequence: CDR1 SGHVS, CDR2 FQNEAQ. The CDR3 extends over 17 amino acids. J gave up 2 bases and V 5 bases, and 9 bases lay outside the gene matches. CDR3 nucleotide sequence: TGTGCCAGCAGCATATGGCCGGGACAGGGGGTCACAGATACGCAGTATTTT. This codes for CASSIWPGQGVTDTQYF. Together with reference TRBV7-8 and TRBJ2-3, the CDR3 gives the full variable domain: GAGVSQSPRYKVAKRGQDVALRCDPISGHVSLFWYQQALGQGPEFLTYFQNEAQLDKSGLPSDRFFAERPEGSVSTLKIQRTQQEDSAVYLCASSIWPGQGVTDTQYFGPGTRLTVL.

The J gene is TRBJ1-3, the V gene TRBV7-7; D uncertain. The CDR3 sequence is 13 residues long. Germline loops: CDR1 SSHAT, CDR2 FNYEAQ (reference sequence). The CDR3 coding sequence is TGTGCTAGTGAGGATAGGGCTGGAAACACCATATATTTT. This translates into CASEDRAGNTIYF.

This clonotype was seen repeatedly, ten times or more. A read error may be the cause here, since a much bigger clone is one base away. The chain has TRBV7-2 and TRBJ2-6, with D perhaps matching TRBD1 (5 bases). CDR3 length equals 15 residues. Looked up from germline, CDR1 is SGHTA and CDR2 is FQGNSA. Written as DNA, the CDR3 is TGTGCCAGCAGCTTCCGGTTGTCTGGGGCCAACGTCCTGCCTTTC. Translation gives CASSFRLSGANVLPF. The entire variable domain, with the rest obtained from reference TRBV7-2 and TRBJ2-6, is as follows: GAGVSQSPSNKVTEKGKDVELRCDPISGHTALYWYRQSLGQGLEFLIYFQGNSAPDKSGLPSDRFSAERTGGSVSTLTIQRTQQEDSAVYLCASSFRLSGANVLPFGAGSRLTVL.

This clonotype was observed a handful of times. V usage is TRBV29-1 and J usage is TRBJ1-1, with D maybe TRBD1 (5 bases). The CDR3 covers 13 residues. V was clipped by 5 bases and J by 4 bases, with 14 bases between them. Looked up from germline, CDR1 is SQVTM and CDR2 is ANQGSEA. The CDR3 coding sequence is TGCAGCGTTTGGGGTGGGGGGTCCACTGAAGCTTTCTTT. This sequence encodes CSVWGGGSTEAFF.

Comment on this clonotype: A much larger clone lies a single base off, so this may be a read error. CDR3 bases: TGTGCCAGCAGCCCGACAGGGCCCTTACCCTATGGCTACCCCTTC. Its translation: CASSPTGPLPYGYPF. The V gene is TRBV7-2, the J gene TRBJ1-2, with 7 positions matching TRBD1. This CDR3 spans 15 amino acids. Germline lookup yields CDR1 SGHTA and CDR2 FQGNSA.

The chain employs TRBV12-3 or TRBV12-4 and TRBJ2-5, with 9 bases fitting TRBD1. V gave up 5 bases and J gave up 4 bases; unmatched junction bases: 5. The CDR3 is 14 amino acids. DNA of the CDR3: TGTGCCAGCAGTCCCCCGGGACAGGGAGAGACCCAGTACTTC. Its translation: CASSPPGQGETQYF.